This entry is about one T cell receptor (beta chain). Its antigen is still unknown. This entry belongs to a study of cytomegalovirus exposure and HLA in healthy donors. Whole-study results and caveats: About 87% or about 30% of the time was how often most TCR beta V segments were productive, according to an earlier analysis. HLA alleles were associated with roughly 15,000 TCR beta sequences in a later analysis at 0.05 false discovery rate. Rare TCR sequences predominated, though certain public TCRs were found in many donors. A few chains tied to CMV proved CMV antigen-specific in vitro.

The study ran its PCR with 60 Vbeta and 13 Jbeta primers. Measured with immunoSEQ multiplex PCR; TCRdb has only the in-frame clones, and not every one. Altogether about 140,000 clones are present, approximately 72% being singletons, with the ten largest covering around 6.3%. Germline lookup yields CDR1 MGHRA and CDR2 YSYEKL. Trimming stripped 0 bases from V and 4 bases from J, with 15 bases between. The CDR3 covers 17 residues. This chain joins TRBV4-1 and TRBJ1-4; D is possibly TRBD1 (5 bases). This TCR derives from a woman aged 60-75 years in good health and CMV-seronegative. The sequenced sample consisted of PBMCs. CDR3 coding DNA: TGCGCCAGCAGCCAAGAGCTGGGGCGTACGGGTAATGAAAAACTGTTTTTT. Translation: CASSQELGRTGNEKLFF.